The 2 T cell receptor beta chains below were found in one sample sequenced in a study of shared clonotypes between healthy human individuals. The method was immunoSEQ multiplex PCR; TCRdb's version includes in-frame clones alone and lacks a portion of them. The sample comprises around 1.1 million clones, around three quarters of which are singletons, and around 0.61% rests with the top ten. Sequenced material: memory CD4+ T cells from PBMCs. Sample subset: CD45RA-negative fraction. Receptors originate from a man aged 18 to 29 in good health. Some clones in this sample may be carry-over from other donors' samples.

The J gene is TRBJ2-1, the V gene TRBV10-1, with 10 bases fitting TRBD2. V lost 1 base and J lost 9; bases outside the gene matches: 3. The germline gives CDR1 WNHNN, CDR2 SYGVQD (reference sequence). CDR3 length: 14 residues. The CDR3 protein is CASSEYVAGGEQFF. CDR3 bases: TGCGCCAGCAGTGAGTACGTAGCGGGAGGTGAGCAGTTCTTC.

This clone was seen a handful of times. The CDR3 DNA is TGTGCCAGCAGCCGGATCCTATCAAGGAACACTGAAGCTTTCTTT. This sequence encodes CASSRILSRNTEAFF. The genes are TRBV9 and TRBJ1-1; no clear D. CDR1 SGDLS and CDR2 YYNGEE come from the germline V gene. Trimming pared 4 bases from V and 1 base from J, leaving 14 bases between. This CDR3 has 15 residues.